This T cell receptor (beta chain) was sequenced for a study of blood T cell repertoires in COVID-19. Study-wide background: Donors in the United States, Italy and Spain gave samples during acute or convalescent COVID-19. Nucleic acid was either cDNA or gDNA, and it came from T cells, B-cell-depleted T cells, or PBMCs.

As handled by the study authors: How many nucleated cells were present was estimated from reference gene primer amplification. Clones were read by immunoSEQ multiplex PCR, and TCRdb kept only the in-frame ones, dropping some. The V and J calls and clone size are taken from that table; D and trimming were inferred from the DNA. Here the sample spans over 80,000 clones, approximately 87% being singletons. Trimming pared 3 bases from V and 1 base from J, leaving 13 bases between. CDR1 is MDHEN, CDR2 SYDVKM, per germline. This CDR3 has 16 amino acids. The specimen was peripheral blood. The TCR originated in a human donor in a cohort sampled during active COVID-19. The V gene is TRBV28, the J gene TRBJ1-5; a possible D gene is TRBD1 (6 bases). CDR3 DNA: TGTGCCAGCAGTTTCTACAGGGTACTGAGCAATCAGCCCCAGCATTTT. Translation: CASSFYRVLSNQPQHF.